A selection of T cell receptor beta chains follows, all from one sample in a study of shared clonotypes between healthy human individuals. Here immunoSEQ multiplex PCR was the method, and the copy in TCRdb shows in-frame clones only, minus some. The sample gives about 1.1 million clones, around 77% of which show up once; roughly 0.9% is in the top ten. Sequenced material: memory CD4+ T cells from PBMCs. Receptors were obtained from a man aged 18 to 30 in good health. Some clones in this sample may be carry-over from other donors' samples. Both conserved end residues are part of each CDR3.

TRBV5-1	CASSPREGGYEQYF
TRBV5-4	CASSRDSPEAFF
TRBV7-2	CASSPTGETQYF
TRBV7-2	CASSLGGGGNTIYF
TRBV9	CASSVVGYSDGTEQFF
TRBV2	CASSFSGPDTQYF
TRBV9	CASSGAQHPGQGSGSEAFF
TRBV5-1	CASSGFTGLAGEEETQYF
TRBV6-5	CASSRTGTDPYGQYF
TRBV5-1	CASSLVGATNEKLFF
TRBV7-2	CASSLSRAAVTQYF
TRBV19	CASSIVGHSYEQYF
TRBV6-6	CASSYSSRYSYEQYF
TRBV5-1	CASSPGTGEIGELFF
TRBV4-3	CASSQAGQPSYEQYF
TRBV7-3	CASSLHHSYEQYF
TRBV6-1	CASSEMGQLTSTDTQYF
TRBV5-1	CASSLGVTGGQETQYF
TRBV6-5	CASRDRGYEQYF
TRBV2	CASCFGSEETQYF
TRBV7-2	CASSRTRNNEQFF
TRBV5-4	CASSRGGGEQFF
TRBV11-3	CASSLGVGMDTGELFF
TRBV19	CASSETGAGLAKNIQYF
TRBV6-6	CASSPPEGGGTDTQYF
TRBV5-5	CASSLEHGNYGYTF
TRBV7-3	CASSPGGRGTGELFF
TRBV5-1	CASSLGTSGRMRLNEQFF
TRBV6-5	CASNPLNPPDTQYF
TRBV25-1	CASTSAGGAKYEQYF
TRBV2	CASRGSGRYYEQYF
TRBV28	CASSLQVSSYNEQFF
TRBV7-9	CASSSRGTSGGDNKQFF
TRBV15	CATSKEGDTQYF
TRBV4-3	CASSQNRDGNTIYF
TRBV14	CASSPRLAGALYNEQFF
TRBV14	CASSLRDSVFNEQFF
TRBV19	CASSPRGDGETQYF